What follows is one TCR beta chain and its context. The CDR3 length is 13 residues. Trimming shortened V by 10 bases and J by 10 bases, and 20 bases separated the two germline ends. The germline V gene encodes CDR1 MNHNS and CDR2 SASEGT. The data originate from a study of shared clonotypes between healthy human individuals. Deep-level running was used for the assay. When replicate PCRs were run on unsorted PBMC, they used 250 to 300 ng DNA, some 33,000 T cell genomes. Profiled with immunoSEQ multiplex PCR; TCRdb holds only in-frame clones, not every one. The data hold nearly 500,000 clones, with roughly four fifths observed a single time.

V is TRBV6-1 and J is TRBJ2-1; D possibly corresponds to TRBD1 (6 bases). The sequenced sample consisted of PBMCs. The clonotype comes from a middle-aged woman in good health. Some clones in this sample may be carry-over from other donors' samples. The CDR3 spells CATRPRGQREQFF. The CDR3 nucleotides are TGTGCCACTCGCCCGCGAGGACAGCGCGAGCAGTTCTTC.